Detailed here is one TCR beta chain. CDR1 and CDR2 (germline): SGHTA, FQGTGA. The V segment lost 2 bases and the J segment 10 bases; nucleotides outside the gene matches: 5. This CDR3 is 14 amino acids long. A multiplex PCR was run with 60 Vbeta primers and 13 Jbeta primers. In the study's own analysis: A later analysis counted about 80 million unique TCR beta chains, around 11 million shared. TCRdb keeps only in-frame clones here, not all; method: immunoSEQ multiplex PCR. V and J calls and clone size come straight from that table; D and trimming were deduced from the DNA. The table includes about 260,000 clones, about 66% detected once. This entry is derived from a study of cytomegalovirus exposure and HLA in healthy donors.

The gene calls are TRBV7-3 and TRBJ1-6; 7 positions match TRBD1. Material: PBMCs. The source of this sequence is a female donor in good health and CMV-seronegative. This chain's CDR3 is CASSLLGRGSPLHF. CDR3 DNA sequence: TGTGCCAGCAGCTTACTAGGCAGGGGGTCACCCCTCCACTTT.